One sample yielded the 10 T cell receptor beta chains listed below, sequenced in a study of blood T cell repertoires in COVID-19. Produced via immunoSEQ multiplex PCR; TCRdb's table is partial and in-frame only. This repertoire shows more than 300,000 clones, under 95% found once; its top ten account for approximately 3.5%. The sequenced sample was peripheral blood. The receptors originated from a woman under 30 who had recovered from COVID-19.

The chain joins TRBV6-1 to TRBJ2-3; 7 bases fit TRBD1. The V gene end was trimmed by 6 bases and the J gene end by 2 bases; junction bases not matched to a gene: 8. The CDR3 runs 15 residues. CDR1 is MNHNS, CDR2 SASEGT, per germline. The CDR3 sequence: CASSLDRLYTDTQYF. Written as DNA, the CDR3 is TGTGCCAGCAGCTTGGACAGGCTCTACACAGATACGCAGTATTTT.

The J gene is TRBJ1-4, the V gene TRBV11-2, with 7 bases fitting TRBD1. V lost 5 bases, J lost 5 bases, and 11 bases stayed unmatched. Germline loops: CDR1 SGHAT, CDR2 FQNNGV. The CDR3 extends over 16 amino acids. The CDR3 region has the DNA TGTGCCAGCAGCCCTCCCGTCCGGGACAGAAATGAAAAACTGTTTTTT. Translating it yields CASSPPVRDRNEKLFF.

The V call is TRBV7-2, the J call TRBJ2-1, with 10 nucleotides matching TRBD2. V lost 5 bases to trimming and J lost 8 bases; unmatched junction nucleotides: 9. Germline V gives CDR1 SGHTA, CDR2 FQGNSA. CDR3 size: 15 residues. CDR3 bases: TGTGCCAGCAGCCCCGAGGGACTAGCGTTCTATGAGCAGTTCTTC. As protein: CASSPEGLAFYEQFF.

The chain has TRBV6-6 and TRBJ2-2; 9 positions match TRBD1. Germline V CDR1 and CDR2: MNHNY, SVGAGI (reference sequence). The CDR3 length is 15 residues. With 6 bases clipped from V and 6 bases from J, the junction kept 8 bases outside the gene matches. The CDR3: CASRGQGWAAGELFF. The CDR3 nucleotides are TGTGCCAGCAGGGGACAGGGATGGGCGGCCGGGGAGCTGTTTTTT.

The V and J genes are TRBV2 and TRBJ1-6, with TRBD1 identical over 8 bases. The CDR3 spans 14 residues. The V and J ends lost 3 bases and 10 bases, in that order; junction bases with no gene match: 5. Germline V gene sequence: CDR1 SNHLY, CDR2 FYNNEI. DNA for the CDR3: TGTGCCAGCAGTGAGAGGACAGGGATGTCACCCCTCCACTTT. Translating gives CASSERTGMSPLHF.

The chain joins TRBV27 to TRBJ2-3, with TRBD2 as a possible D gene (6 bases). This CDR3 is 14 amino acids long. Germline loops: CDR1 MNHEY, CDR2 SMNVEV (reference sequence). V dropped 5 bases and J dropped 7 bases, with 16 bases sitting between them. The DNA for the CDR3 is TGTGCCAGCAGTCCAACCGGGACTCCCCATACGCAGTATTTT. It is translated as CASSPTGTPHTQYF.

The V call is TRBV7-2, the J call TRBJ2-4, with 12 bases fitting TRBD2. Trimming removed 0 bases from V and 1 base from J; junction bases left unmatched: 7. The CDR3 sequence is 19 residues long. The germline V gene encodes CDR1 SGHTA and CDR2 FQGNSA. CDR3 bases: TGTGCCAGCAGCTTAGCCCATCTAGCGGGAGGGCGGGCCAAAAACATTCAGTACTTC. Translation: CASSLAHLAGGRAKNIQYF.

V usage is TRBV12-3 or TRBV12-4 and J usage is TRBJ1-2, with D uncertain. This CDR3 region has 12 residues. V was shortened by 6 bases and J by 4 bases, with 9 bases between the two germline ends. The CDR3 protein is CASRAHIYGYTF. The DNA of the CDR3 is TGTGCCAGCAGGGCCCATATCTATGGCTACACCTTC.

Details on this clone: The junction does not match germline at one end; this may be a read error. At the DNA level, this CDR3 is encoded by other sequences in the same sample as well. The J gene is TRBJ1-3, the V gene TRBV18; 11 bases map to TRBD1. CDR1 and CDR2 (germline): KGHSH, LQKENI. The length of the CDR3 is 16 residues. This CDR3 is CASSPLDRGPGNTIYF. For the CDR3, the DNA is TGTGCCAGCTCCCCACTGGACAGGGGGCCAGGAAACACCATATATTTT.

J is TRBJ1-2 and V is TRBV6-2 or TRBV6-3; TRBD1 might be the D (5 bases). The germline CDR1 and CDR2 sequences are MNHEY and SVGEGT. The V and J ends lost 6 bases and 4 bases respectively, with 12 bases between them. The CDR3 contains 13 residues. The CDR3 DNA sequence: TGTGCCAGCAGCCCGACAGCCTCCTATGGCTACACCTTC. Its translation: CASSPTASYGYTF.